This T cell receptor (beta chain) stems from a study of blood T cell repertoires in COVID-19. The overall study: Sources were T cells, B-cell-depleted T cells, or PBMCs; the material itself was cDNA or gDNA.

The CDR3 covers 13 residues. V lost 1 base and J 7 bases, leaving 11 bases between the germline ends. Germline assignment: CDR1 LNHDA and CDR2 SQIVND (reference sequence). The repertoire was sequenced with immunoSEQ multiplex PCR; TCRdb's copy has only in-frame clones and lacks some. The repertoire has 150,000 or so clones, approximately 78% of them found once; the top ten carry around 15%. The gene calls are TRBV19 and TRBJ2-7, with a weak D call TRBD1 (5 bases). The material sequenced was peripheral blood. This clonotype originated in a human donor with acute or convalescent COVID-19. The donor label of this sample is uncertain. The CDR3: CASSIGQRREQYF. DNA for the CDR3: TGTGCCAGTAGTATAGGACAGCGTAGGGAGCAGTACTTC.